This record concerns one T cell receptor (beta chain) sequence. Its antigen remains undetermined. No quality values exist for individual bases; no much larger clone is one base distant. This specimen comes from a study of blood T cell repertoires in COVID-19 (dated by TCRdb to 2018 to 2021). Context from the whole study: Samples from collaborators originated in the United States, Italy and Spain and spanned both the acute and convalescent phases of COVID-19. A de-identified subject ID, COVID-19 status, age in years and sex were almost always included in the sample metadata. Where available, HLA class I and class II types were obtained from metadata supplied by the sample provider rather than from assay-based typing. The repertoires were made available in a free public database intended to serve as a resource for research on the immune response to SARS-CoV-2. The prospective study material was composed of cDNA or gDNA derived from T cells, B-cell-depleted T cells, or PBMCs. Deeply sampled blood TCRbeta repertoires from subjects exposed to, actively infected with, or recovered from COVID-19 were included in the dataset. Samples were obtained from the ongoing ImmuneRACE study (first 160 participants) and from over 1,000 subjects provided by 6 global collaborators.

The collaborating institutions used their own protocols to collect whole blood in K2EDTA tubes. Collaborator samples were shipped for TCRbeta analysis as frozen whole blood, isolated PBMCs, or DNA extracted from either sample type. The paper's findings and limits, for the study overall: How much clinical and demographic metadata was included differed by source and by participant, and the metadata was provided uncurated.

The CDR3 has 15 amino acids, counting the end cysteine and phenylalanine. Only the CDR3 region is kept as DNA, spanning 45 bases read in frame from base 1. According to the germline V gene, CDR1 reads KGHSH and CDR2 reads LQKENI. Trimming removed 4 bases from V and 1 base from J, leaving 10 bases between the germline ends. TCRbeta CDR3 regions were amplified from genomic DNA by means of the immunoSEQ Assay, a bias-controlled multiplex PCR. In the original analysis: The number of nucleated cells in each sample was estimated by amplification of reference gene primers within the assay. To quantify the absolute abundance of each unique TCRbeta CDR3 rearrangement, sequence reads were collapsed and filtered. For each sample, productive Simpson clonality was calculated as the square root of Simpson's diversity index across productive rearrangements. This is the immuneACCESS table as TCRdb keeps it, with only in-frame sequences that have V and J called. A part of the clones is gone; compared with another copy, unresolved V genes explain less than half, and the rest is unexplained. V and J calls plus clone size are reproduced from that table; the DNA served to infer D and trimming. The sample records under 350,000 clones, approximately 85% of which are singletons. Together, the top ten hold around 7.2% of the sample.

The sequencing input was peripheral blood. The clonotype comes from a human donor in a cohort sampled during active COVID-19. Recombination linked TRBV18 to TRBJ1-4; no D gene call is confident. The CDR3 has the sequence CASSHPGRTNEKLFF. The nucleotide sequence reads TGTGCCAGCTCACACCCTGGCCGAACTAATGAAAAACTGTTTTTT.